A single sample is the source of the 30 T cell receptor beta chains below, sequenced in a study of OX40 agonist ivuxolimab in advanced cancers. This table comes from immunoSEQ multiplex PCR, and its TCRdb copy is limited to in-frame clones, with some not included. The profile shows over 30,000 clones, 80% to 90% of them singletons. The sample consisted of CD4+ or CD8+ T cells sorted from blood, taken in a trial of the OX40 agonist ivuxolimab. The receptors here all came from an adult with an advanced solid tumor such as melanoma, head and neck, liver or kidney cancer.

The chain recombines TRBV28 with TRBJ1-5, with TRBD1 matching over 7 bases. V lost 3 bases to trimming and J lost 0 bases; unmatched junction nucleotides: 2. CDR1 MDHEN and CDR2 SYDVKM come from the germline V gene. The CDR3 covers 15 residues. CDR3 DNA sequence: TGTGCCAGCAGTTTGGGACAGTATAGCAATCAGCCCCAGCATTTT. Translation: CASSLGQYSNQPQHF.

This clone was counted a few times. The chain employs TRBV7-8 and TRBJ2-3, with 9 bases that match TRBD2. The J segment lost 0 bases and the V segment lost 5 bases, leaving 9 bases of the junction unmatched. Germline V gives CDR1 SGHVS, CDR2 FQNEAQ. The CDR3 length is 17 residues. CDR3 loop: CASSPYAGGPSTDTQYF. The CDR3 nucleotides are TGTGCCAGCAGCCCCTATGCGGGAGGGCCGAGCACAGATACGCAGTATTTT.

V gene TRBV6-5 combines with J gene TRBJ2-3; 7 bases line up with TRBD1. Trimming at V came to 6 bases and at J to 3 bases, leaving 9 bases not matched to a gene. In germline, CDR1 is MNHEY, CDR2 SVGAGI. The CDR3 runs 15 residues. DNA for the CDR3: TGTGCCAGCAGGAACGACAGGGTGGGGACAGATACGCAGTATTTT. It codes for CASRNDRVGTDTQYF.

The rearrangement links TRBV7-2 to TRBJ2-7, with D possibly being TRBD1 or TRBD2 (5 bases each). The CDR3 is 13 amino acids. The V gene's germline CDR1 is SGHTA and CDR2 FQGNSA. V lost 6 bases to trimming and J lost 3 bases, with 12 bases between them. CDR3 loop: CASSSGRGYEQYF. In DNA, the CDR3 is TGTGCCAGCAGTTCGGGACGGGGCTACGAGCAGTACTTC. Full variable domain (outside the CDR3, taken from reference TRBV7-2 and TRBJ2-7): GAGVSQSPSNKVTEKGKDVELRCDPISGHTALYWYRQSLGQGLEFLIYFQGNSAPDKSGLPSDRFSAERTGGSVSTLTIQRTQQEDSAVYLCASSSGRGYEQYFGPGTRLTVT.

The chain has TRBV21-1 and TRBJ2-7; the DNA was not compared with TRBD1, the D call given in the table. TRBV21-1 is recorded as a pseudogene. The CDR3 covers 16 residues. CDR3 nucleotide sequence: TGTGCCAGCAGCAAATGGACAGGGCGGTTGTCCTACGAGCAGTACTTC. Translated: CASSKWTGRLSYEQYF.

This chain joins TRBV6-1 and TRBJ1-1, with 9 bases fitting TRBD1. Germline loops: CDR1 MNHNS, CDR2 SASEGT. The J segment lost 10 bases and the V segment lost 6 bases, leaving 12 bases of the junction unmatched. The CDR3 loop spans 14 amino acids. The CDR3 reads CASSRDREERRAFF. The CDR3 coding sequence is TGTGCCAGCAGCCGGGACAGGGAAGAAAGGAGAGCTTTCTTT.

V and J are TRBV12-5 and TRBJ2-2, with a tentative D call TRBD1 (5 bases). V was cut by 5 bases and J by 4 bases, with 11 bases left in between. The germline V gene encodes CDR1 LGHNT and CDR2 FRNRAP. This CDR3 region has 14 residues. CDR3 sequence (DNA): TGTGCTAGTGGTAAGACAGTGTCCACCGGGGAGCTGTTTTTT. It yields the protein CASGKTVSTGELFF.

The chain uses TRBV11-3 and TRBJ2-7; the match to TRBD1 covers 10 bases. The ends lost 3 bases at V and 5 bases at J; junction bases unmatched: 1. The CDR3 is 13 residues long. CDR1 and CDR2 (germline): SGHNT, YENEEA. CDR3 amino acids: CASSFGQGDEQYF. CDR3 in DNA: TGTGCCAGCAGCTTTGGACAGGGGGACGAGCAGTACTTC.

The J gene is TRBJ2-7, the V gene TRBV6-1; tentative D call: TRBD1 (5 bases). The CDR3 loop spans 13 amino acids. The V gene's germline CDR1 is MNHNS and CDR2 SASEGT. V gave up 5 bases and J gave up 4 bases, with 12 bases separating them. The CDR3 DNA follows: TGTGCCAGCAGTACAGGTACCGGATACGAGCAGTACTTC. As protein: CASSTGTGYEQYF.

This clone has more than one count but fewer than ten. The V gene is TRBV18, the J gene TRBJ2-4; possible D gene TRBD1, 5 bases. V was trimmed by 0 bases and J by 5 bases, leaving 8 bases between them. The CDR3 loop spans 14 amino acids. Germline assignment: CDR1 KGHSH and CDR2 LQKENI. CDR3 region: CASSPPGRENIQYF. The CDR3 nucleotides are TGTGCCAGCTCACCACCGGGCAGGGAAAACATTCAGTACTTC.

This chain links TRBV28 with TRBJ1-2; D not resolved. This CDR3 comprises 11 residues. Trimming took 7 bases from V and 8 from J, leaving 11 bases between them. The germline gives CDR1 MDHEN, CDR2 SYDVKM. The CDR3 spells CASTDKRGYTF. The CDR3 DNA follows: TGTGCCAGCACGGATAAAAGGGGCTACACCTTC.

The chain has TRBV14 and TRBJ1-1, with D possibly being TRBD1 (6 bases). V gave up 2 bases and J gave up 3 bases, with 7 bases separating them. This CDR3 spans 13 amino acids. Per the germline V gene, CDR1 is SGHDN and CDR2 is FVKESK. The CDR3 here is CASSQQGYTEAFF. Here the CDR3 DNA reads TGTGCCAGCAGCCAACAGGGGTACACTGAAGCTTTCTTT. The full variable domain, rest sourced from reference TRBV14 and TRBJ1-1, is EAGVTQFPSHSVIEKGQTVTLRCDPISGHDNLYWYRRVMGKEIKFLLHFVKESKQDESGMPNNRFLAERTGGTYSTLKVQPAELEDSGVYFCASSQQGYTEAFFGQGTRLTVV.

V gene TRBV5-4 combines with J gene TRBJ2-3, with unresolved D. V lost 4 bases, J lost 4 bases, and 16 bases lay in between. This CDR3 region has 15 residues. From germline, CDR1 is SGHNT and CDR2 YYREEE (reference sequence). Here the CDR3 DNA reads TGTGCCAGCAGCCCGCGGCCACAAGCCGCAGATACGCAGTATTTT. This translates into CASSPRPQAADTQYF.

CDR3 sequence: CAIRGDRGIAEAFF. In DNA, the CDR3 is TGTGCCATCAGGGGGGACAGGGGAATTGCTGAAGCTTTCTTT. V usage is TRBV10-3 and J usage is TRBJ1-1, with 10 bases fitting TRBD1. The ends lost 6 bases at V and 6 bases at J; junction bases unmatched: 7. Germline CDR1 is ENHRY and CDR2 is SYGVKD. The length of the CDR3 is 14 residues.

The gene calls are TRBV6-6 and TRBJ2-7; 8 nucleotides match TRBD1. The germline CDR1 and CDR2 sequences are MNHNY and SVGAGI (reference sequence). J gave up 2 bases and V 5 bases, and 5 bases lay outside the gene matches. This CDR3 is built from 14 residues. The chain's CDR3 is CASSQGQGPYEQYF. DNA for the CDR3: TGTGCCAGCAGTCAAGGACAGGGACCCTACGAGCAGTACTTC.

The chain carries TRBV7-2 and TRBJ2-3; D unclear. Between the trimmed V and J ends, which lost 4 bases and 3 bases, there was a span of 11 bases. The CDR3 has 14 amino acids. Germline CDR1 SGHTA, CDR2 FQGNSA. The CDR3 sequence: CASSWPGRTDTQYF. DNA for the CDR3: TGTGCCAGCAGCTGGCCTGGACGAACAGATACGCAGTATTTT. Together with reference TRBV7-2 and TRBJ2-3, the CDR3 gives the full variable domain: GAGVSQSPSNKVTEKGKDVELRCDPISGHTALYWYRQSLGQGLEFLIYFQGNSAPDKSGLPSDRFSAERTGGSVSTLTIQRTQQEDSAVYLCASSWPGRTDTQYFGPGTRLTVL.

The chain combines TRBV7-2 with TRBJ2-7; 10 positions match TRBD2. Germline loops: CDR1 SGHTA, CDR2 FQGNSA. J lost 0 bases, V lost 5 bases, and 7 bases had no gene match. This CDR3 spans 16 amino acids. As DNA, the CDR3 is TGTGCCAGCAGCGACCGCCTAGCGGGGGCCTCCTACGAGCAGTACTTC. The encoded protein is CASSDRLAGASYEQYF. Full variable domain (missing parts from reference TRBV7-2 and TRBJ2-7): GAGVSQSPSNKVTEKGKDVELRCDPISGHTALYWYRQSLGQGLEFLIYFQGNSAPDKSGLPSDRFSAERTGGSVSTLTIQRTQQEDSAVYLCASSDRLAGASYEQYFGPGTRLTVT.

This clone was observed a single time. The gene calls are TRBV20-1 and TRBJ2-5, with D unresolved. The CDR3 is 10 amino acids. The germline gives CDR1 DFQATT, CDR2 SNEGSKA (reference sequence). Between the trimmed V and J ends, which lost 3 bases and 5 bases, there was a span of 4 bases. The CDR3 DNA reads TGCAGTGCTAGCGACGAGACCCAGTACTTC. It is translated as CSASDETQYF.

The sample holds one count of this clone. This chain connects TRBV28 to TRBJ2-7, with 8 positions matching TRBD1. Germline V CDR1 and CDR2: MDHEN, SYDVKM. The CDR3 consists of 15 residues. V gave up 6 bases and J gave up 2 bases; unmatched junction bases: 9. As DNA, the CDR3 is TGTGCCAGCAGCCGGACAGGGAGCGGTACCTACGAGCAGTACTTC. It translates to CASSRTGSGTYEQYF.

The chain joins TRBV5-6 to TRBJ2-7; D is unclear. The CDR3 loop spans 12 amino acids. Germline lookup yields CDR1 SGHDT and CDR2 YYEEEE. The V end lost 1 base, the J end lost 6 bases, and 8 bases lay between the germline ends. CDR3 residues: CASSLPGGEQYF. Written as DNA, the CDR3 is TGTGCCAGCAGCTTGCCTGGCGGCGAGCAGTACTTC.

This clone has just a few counts. The rearrangement uses TRBV10-3 and TRBJ2-7; D is ambiguous. V was pared by 10 bases and J by 1 base, with 14 bases between. The CDR3 sequence is 13 residues long. Germline CDR1 reads ENHRY; CDR2 reads SYGVKD. CDR3 loop: CASRLRESYEQYF. In DNA, the CDR3 is TGTGCCAGCAGGCTAAGAGAGTCCTACGAGCAGTACTTC.

The chain carries TRBV5-6 and TRBJ1-2; no definite D call. The V end was cut by 0 bases, the J end by 13 bases, with 16 bases between. CDR1 SGHDT and CDR2 YYEEEE come from the germline V gene. The CDR3 covers 13 residues. The CDR3 bases are TGTGCCAGCAGCTTGGGGACCGCGAGAAGGCGCACCTTC. This translates into CASSLGTARRRTF. Full variable domain (remainder filled in from reference TRBV5-6 and TRBJ1-2): DAGVTQSPTHLIKTRGQQVTLRCSPKSGHDTVSWYQQALGQGPQFIFQYYEEEERQRGNFPDRFSGHQFPNYSSELNVNALLLGDSALYLCASSLGTARRRTFGSGTRLTVV.

The chain carries TRBV4-2 and TRBJ2-7, with D possibly TRBD2 on 7 matching bases. The V gene lost 0 bases and the J gene lost 3 bases, with 15 bases spanning the gap. CDR3 length: 16 amino acids. Germline V gene sequence: CDR1 LGHNA, CDR2 YNFKEQ. The CDR3: CASSQDKGGGIYEQYF. In nucleotides, the CDR3 is TGTGCCAGCAGCCAAGATAAGGGAGGGGGAATCTACGAGCAGTACTTC.

CDR3 sequence: CAISESTSRGTDTQYF. CDR3 in DNA: TGTGCCATCAGTGAGTCCACTAGTAGGGGAACAGATACGCAGTATTTT. This chain connects TRBV10-3 to TRBJ2-3, with D perhaps given as TRBD1 or TRBD2 (5 bases each). Per the germline V gene, CDR1 is ENHRY and CDR2 is SYGVKD. This CDR3 has 16 residues. V was trimmed by 0 bases and J by 3 bases, leaving 13 bases between them.

This clone was observed once. This chain uses TRBV7-2 with TRBJ1-4; 10 bases match TRBD1. The CDR3 is made up of 16 amino acids. V was clipped by 3 bases and J by 8 bases; unmatched bases: 9. Germline loops: CDR1 SGHTA, CDR2 FQGNSA. CDR3 nucleotides: TGTGCCAGCAGCTTCGGGGAGACAGGGGGCAGGGAAAAACTGTTTTTT. Its translation: CASSFGETGGREKLFF.

A single count supports this clone. The chain combines TRBV5-6 with TRBJ2-5; no firm D call. The length of the CDR3 is 14 residues. The V end was cut by 4 bases, the J end by 1 base, with 11 bases between. Germline CDR1 and CDR2: SGHDT and YYEEEE. Here the CDR3 reads CASSLWTAQETQYF. In DNA, the CDR3 is TGTGCCAGCAGCCTATGGACGGCCCAAGAGACCCAGTACTTC.

The V call is TRBV5-1, the J call TRBJ1-1; 8 bases match TRBD1. V dropped 5 bases and J dropped 0; count of bases not matched to a gene: 6. Germline V gene sequence: CDR1 SGHRS, CDR2 YFSETQ. CDR3 length: 15 amino acids. This CDR3 is CASRGTGGVNTEAFF. CDR3 DNA sequence: TGCGCCAGCAGGGGGACAGGAGGGGTGAACACTGAAGCTTTCTTT.

This chain links TRBV28 with TRBJ1-5, with 7 bases that match TRBD1. Germline CDR1 reads MDHEN; CDR2 reads SYDVKM. Unmatched junction bases numbered 11, after V lost 2 bases and J lost 4 bases. CDR3 length: 17 amino acids. CDR3 loop: CASSLIGTVSLNQPQHF. DNA of the CDR3: TGTGCCAGCAGTTTAATCGGGACAGTAAGCCTAAATCAGCCCCAGCATTTT.

CDR3 sequence (DNA): TGTGCCAGCAGCTCGGACAGGGGGCGAACTAATGAAAAACTGTTTTTT. Translated, it gives CASSSDRGRTNEKLFF. The chain joins TRBV7-2 to TRBJ1-4; TRBD1 agrees at 11 bases. CDR1 is SGHTA and CDR2 is FQGNSA in the germline V gene. This CDR3 is 16 amino acids long. Unmatched junction bases numbered 2, after V lost 4 bases and J lost 1 base.

V usage is TRBV2 and J usage is TRBJ2-1; D may correspond to TRBD1 or TRBD2 (5 bases each). V was clipped by 8 bases and J by 0 bases, with 11 bases between them. The CDR3 runs 14 residues. From germline, CDR1 is SNHLY and CDR2 FYNNEI. The CDR3 loop reads CASRGTSSYNEQFF. Here the CDR3 DNA reads TGTGCCAGCCGGGGCACGAGCTCCTACAATGAGCAGTTCTTC.